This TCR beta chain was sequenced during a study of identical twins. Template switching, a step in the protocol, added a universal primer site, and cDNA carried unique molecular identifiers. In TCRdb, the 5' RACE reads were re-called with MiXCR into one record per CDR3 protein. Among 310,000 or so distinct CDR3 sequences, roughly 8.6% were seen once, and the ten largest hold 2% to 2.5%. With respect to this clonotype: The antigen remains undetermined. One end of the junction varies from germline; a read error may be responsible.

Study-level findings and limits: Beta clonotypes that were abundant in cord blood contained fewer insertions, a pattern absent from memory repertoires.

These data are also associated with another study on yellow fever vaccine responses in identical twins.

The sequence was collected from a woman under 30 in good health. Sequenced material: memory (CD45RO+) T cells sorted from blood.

The CDR3 loop reads CSARPQRALYNEQLF. Written as DNA, the CDR3 is TGCAGTGCTAGACCTCAGCGGGCCCTGTACAATGAGCAGTTATTC. The V call is TRBV20-1, the J call TRBJ2-1; tentative D call: TRBD2 (6 bases). The CDR3 sequence is 15 residues long. Germline V gene data show CDR1 as DFQATT and CDR2 as SNEGSKA (reference sequence).